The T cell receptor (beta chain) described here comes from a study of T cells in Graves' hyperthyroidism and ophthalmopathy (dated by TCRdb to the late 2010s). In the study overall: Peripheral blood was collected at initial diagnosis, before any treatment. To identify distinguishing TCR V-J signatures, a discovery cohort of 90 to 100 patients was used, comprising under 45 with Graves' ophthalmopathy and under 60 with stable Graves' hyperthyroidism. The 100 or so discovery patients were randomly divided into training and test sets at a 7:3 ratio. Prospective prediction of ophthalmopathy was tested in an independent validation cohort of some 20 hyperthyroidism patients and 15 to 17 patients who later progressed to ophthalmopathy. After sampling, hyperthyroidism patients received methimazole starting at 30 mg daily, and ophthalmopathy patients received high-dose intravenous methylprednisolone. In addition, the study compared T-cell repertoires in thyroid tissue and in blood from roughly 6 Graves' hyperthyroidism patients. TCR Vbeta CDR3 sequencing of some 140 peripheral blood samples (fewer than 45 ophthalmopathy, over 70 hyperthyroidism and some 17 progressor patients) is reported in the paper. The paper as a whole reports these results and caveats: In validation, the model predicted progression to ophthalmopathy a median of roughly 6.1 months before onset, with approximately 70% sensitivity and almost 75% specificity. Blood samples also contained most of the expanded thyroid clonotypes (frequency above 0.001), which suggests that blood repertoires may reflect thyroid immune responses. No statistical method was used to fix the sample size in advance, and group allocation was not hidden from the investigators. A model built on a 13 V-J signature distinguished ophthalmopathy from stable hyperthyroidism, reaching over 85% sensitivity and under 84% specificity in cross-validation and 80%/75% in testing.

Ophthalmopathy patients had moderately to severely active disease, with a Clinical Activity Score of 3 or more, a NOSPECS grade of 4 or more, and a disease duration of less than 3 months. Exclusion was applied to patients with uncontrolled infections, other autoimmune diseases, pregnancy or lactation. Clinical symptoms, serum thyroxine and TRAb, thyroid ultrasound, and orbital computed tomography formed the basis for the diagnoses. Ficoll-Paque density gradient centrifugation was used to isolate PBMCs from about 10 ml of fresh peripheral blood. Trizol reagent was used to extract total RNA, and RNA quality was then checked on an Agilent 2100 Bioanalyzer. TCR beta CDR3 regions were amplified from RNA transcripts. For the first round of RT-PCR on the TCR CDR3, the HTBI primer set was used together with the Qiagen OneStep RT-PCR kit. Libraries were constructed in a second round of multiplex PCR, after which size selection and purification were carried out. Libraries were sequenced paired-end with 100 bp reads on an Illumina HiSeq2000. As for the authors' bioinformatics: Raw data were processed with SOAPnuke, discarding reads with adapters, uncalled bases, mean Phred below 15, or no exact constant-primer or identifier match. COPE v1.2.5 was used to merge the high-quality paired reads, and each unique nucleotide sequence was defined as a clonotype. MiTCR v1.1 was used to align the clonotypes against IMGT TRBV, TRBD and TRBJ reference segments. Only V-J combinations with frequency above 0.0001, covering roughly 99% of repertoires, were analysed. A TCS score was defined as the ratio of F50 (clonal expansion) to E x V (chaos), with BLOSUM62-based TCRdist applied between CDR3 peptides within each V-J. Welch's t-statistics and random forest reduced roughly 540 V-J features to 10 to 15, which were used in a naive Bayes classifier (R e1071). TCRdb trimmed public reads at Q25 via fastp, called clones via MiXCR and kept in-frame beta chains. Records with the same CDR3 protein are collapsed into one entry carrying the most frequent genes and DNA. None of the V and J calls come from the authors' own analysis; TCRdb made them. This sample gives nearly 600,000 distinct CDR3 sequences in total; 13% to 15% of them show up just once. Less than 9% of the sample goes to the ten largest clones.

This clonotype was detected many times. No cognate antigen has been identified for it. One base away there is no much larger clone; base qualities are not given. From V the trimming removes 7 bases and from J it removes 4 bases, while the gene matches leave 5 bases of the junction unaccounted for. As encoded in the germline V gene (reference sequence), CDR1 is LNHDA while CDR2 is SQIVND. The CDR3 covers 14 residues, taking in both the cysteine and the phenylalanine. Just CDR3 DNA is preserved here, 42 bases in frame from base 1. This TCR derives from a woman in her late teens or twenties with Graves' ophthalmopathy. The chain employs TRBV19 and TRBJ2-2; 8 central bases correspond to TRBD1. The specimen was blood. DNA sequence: TGTGCCAGTACAGACGGGACAGGCACCGGGGAGCTGTTTTTT. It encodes CASTDGTGTGELFF.